This TCR beta chain was sequenced in a study of patients and donors after allogeneic stem cell transplantation. A single record per CDR3 protein comes from TCRdb applying MiXCR to the RT-PCR reads. The profile covers 65,000 to 80,000 distinct CDR3 sequences, with 26% appearing a single time and 26% taken by the ten largest. Sequenced material: blood, either unsorted or a sorted T cell fraction (not recorded which). This clonotype was obtained from a human donor who was either an allogeneic HSCT recipient or a stem cell or donor lymphocyte infusion donor (not recorded which). It is not recorded whose cells these are; they may come from a transplant donor.

The CDR3 spells CAISELESSVYEQYF. CDR3 nucleotides: TGTGCCATCAGTGAGTTAGAGAGCTCTGTCTACGAGCAGTACTTC. The rearrangement uses TRBV10-3 and TRBJ2-7; D remains unclear. CDR3 size: 15 residues. Germline CDR1 and CDR2: ENHRY and SYGVKD. Trimming cost V 1 base and J 3 bases, with 13 bases left between them.